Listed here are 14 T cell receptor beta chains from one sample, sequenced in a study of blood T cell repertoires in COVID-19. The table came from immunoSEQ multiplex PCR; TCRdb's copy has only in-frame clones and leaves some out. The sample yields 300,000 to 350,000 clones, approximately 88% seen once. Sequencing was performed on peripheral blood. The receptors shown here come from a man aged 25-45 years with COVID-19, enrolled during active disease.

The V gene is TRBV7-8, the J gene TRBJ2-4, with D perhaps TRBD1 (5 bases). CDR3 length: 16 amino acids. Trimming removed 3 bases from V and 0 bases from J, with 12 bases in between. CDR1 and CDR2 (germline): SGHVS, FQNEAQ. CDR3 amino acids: CASSFYRSLAKNIQYF. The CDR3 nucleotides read TGTGCCAGCAGCTTTTACAGGTCCCTAGCCAAAAACATTCAGTACTTC. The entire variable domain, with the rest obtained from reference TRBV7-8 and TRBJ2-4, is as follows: GAGVSQSPRYKVAKRGQDVALRCDPISGHVSLFWYQQALGQGPEFLTYFQNEAQLDKSGLPSDRFFAERPEGSVSTLKIQRTQQEDSAVYLCASSFYRSLAKNIQYFGAGTRLSVL.

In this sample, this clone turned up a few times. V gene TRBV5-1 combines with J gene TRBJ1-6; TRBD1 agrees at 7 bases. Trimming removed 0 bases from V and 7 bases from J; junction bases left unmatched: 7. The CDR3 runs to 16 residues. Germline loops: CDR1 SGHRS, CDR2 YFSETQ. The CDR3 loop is CASSLASGGKNSPLHF. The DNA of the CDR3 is TGCGCCAGCAGCTTGGCCTCAGGGGGTAAAAATTCACCCCTCCACTTT.

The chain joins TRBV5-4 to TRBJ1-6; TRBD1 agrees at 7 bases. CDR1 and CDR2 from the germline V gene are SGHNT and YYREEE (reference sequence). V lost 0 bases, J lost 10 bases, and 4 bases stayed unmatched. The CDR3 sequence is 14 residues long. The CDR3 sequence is CASSLDRTGSPLHF. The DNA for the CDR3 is TGTGCCAGCAGCTTGGACCGGACAGGCTCACCCCTCCACTTT.

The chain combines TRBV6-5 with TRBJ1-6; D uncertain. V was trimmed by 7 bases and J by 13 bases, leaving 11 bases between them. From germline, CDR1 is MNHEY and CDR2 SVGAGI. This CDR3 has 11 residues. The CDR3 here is CASKLPGPLHF. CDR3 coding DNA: TGTGCCAGCAAGTTACCCGGGCCCCTCCACTTT.

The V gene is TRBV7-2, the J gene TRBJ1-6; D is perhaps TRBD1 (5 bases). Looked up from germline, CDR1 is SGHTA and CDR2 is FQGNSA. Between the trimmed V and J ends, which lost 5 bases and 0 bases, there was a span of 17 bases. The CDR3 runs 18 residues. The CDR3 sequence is CASSPSRQPSSYNSPLHF. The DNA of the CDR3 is TGTGCCAGCAGCCCCTCGAGACAGCCGAGCTCCTATAATTCACCCCTCCACTTT.

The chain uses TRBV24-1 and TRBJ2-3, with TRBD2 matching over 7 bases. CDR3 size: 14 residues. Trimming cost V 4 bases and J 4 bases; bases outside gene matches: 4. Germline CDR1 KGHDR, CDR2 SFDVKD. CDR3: CATSDFGLADTQYF. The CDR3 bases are TGTGCCACCAGTGACTTTGGACTAGCAGATACGCAGTATTTT.

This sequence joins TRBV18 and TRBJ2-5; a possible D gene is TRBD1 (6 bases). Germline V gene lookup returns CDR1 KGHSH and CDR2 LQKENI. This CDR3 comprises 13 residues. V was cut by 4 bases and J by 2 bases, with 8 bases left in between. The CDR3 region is CASSLGQQETQYF. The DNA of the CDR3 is TGTGCCAGCTCACTAGGACAGCAAGAGACCCAGTACTTC.

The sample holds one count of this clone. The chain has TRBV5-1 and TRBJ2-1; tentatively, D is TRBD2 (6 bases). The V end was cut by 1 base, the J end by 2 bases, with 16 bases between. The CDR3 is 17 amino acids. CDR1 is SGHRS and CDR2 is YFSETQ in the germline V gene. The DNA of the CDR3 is TGCGCCAGCAGCTTGTTCGGGGGAGCTGTGGCCTACAATGAGCAGTTCTTC. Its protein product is CASSLFGGAVAYNEQFF.

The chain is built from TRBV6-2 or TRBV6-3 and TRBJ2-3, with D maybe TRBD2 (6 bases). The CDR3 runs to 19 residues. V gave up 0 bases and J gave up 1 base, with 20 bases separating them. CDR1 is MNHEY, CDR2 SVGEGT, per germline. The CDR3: CASSYSRNGSGSGTDTQYF. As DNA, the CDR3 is TGTGCCAGCAGTTACTCCAGGAACGGGAGTGGGTCTGGCACAGATACGCAGTATTTT.

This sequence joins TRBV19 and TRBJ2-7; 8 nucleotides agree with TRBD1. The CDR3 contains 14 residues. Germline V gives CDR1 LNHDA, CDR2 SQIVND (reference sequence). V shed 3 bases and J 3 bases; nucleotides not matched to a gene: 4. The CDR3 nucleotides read TGTGCCAGTAGTATTGAGACAGGGGTCTACGAGCAGTACTTC. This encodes CASSIETGVYEQYF.

CDR3 sequence reads: CAWSYGNQPQHF. The CDR3 coding sequence is TGTGCCTGGAGCTACGGTAATCAGCCCCAGCATTTT. This chain links TRBV30 with TRBJ1-5; D not certain. The V gene's germline CDR1 is GTSNPN and CDR2 SVGIG (reference sequence). This CDR3 region has 12 residues. The germline V and J ends were trimmed by 3 bases and 4 bases, with 7 bases remaining between them.

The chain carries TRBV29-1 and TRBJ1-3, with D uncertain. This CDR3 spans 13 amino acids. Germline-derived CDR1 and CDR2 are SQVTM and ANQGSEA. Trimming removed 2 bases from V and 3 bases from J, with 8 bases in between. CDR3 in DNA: TGCAGCGTTGAAACGGGTGATGGAAACACCATATATTTT. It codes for CSVETGDGNTIYF.

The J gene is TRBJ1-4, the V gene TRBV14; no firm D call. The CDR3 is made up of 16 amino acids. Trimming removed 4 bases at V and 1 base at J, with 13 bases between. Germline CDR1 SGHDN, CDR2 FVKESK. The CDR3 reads CASSPLGARTNEKLFF. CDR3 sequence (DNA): TGTGCCAGCAGCCCGTTAGGAGCCCGAACTAATGAAAAACTGTTTTTT.

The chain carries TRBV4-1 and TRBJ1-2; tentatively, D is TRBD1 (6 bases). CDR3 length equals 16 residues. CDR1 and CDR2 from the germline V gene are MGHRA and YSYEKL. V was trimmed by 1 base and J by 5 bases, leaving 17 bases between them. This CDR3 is CASSQVAGAASYGYTF. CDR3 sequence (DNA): TGCGCCAGCAGCCAAGTTGCGGGGGCGGCTTCTTATGGCTACACCTTC.